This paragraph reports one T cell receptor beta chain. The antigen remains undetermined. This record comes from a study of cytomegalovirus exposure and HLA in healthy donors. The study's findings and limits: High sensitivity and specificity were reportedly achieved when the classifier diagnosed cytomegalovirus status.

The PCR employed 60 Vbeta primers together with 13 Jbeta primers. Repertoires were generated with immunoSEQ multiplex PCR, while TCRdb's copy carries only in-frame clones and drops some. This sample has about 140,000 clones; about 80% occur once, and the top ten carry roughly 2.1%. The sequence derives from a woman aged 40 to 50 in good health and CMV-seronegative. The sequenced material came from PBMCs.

The CDR3 DNA reads TGTGCCAGCAGCTTAAGTCCAGGGAATCCGAACACTGAAGCTTTCTTT. It specifies CASSLSPGNPNTEAFF. This rearrangement joins TRBV7-6 to TRBJ1-1; TRBD1 is a possible D gene (5 bases). Trimming stripped 2 bases from V and 1 base from J, with 14 bases between. The CDR3 is 16 amino acids. The germline gives CDR1 SGHVS, CDR2 FNYEAQ.